This TCR beta chain was retrieved from a study of PD-L1 blockade in urothelial cancer. Sequenced by immunoSEQ multiplex PCR; TCRdb stores in-frame clones only, minus some. The sample carries about 17,000 clones, roughly 90% recorded once. Time point defined: pretreatment peripheral blood. V gave up 6 bases and J gave up 3 bases, with 18 bases separating them. This CDR3 contains 15 residues. Germline CDR1 reads WNHNN; CDR2 reads SYGVQD (reference sequence). This material consisted of PBMCs, taken around atezolizumab (anti-PD-L1) treatment. The receptor was derived from a man between 70 and 80 years old with urothelial cancer. The chain combines TRBV10-1 with TRBJ2-7, with D possibly TRBD1 on 6 matching bases. CDR3 in amino acids: CASSGEGTPNYEQYF. CDR3 sequence (DNA): TGCGCCAGCAGCGGGGAAGGGACACCAAACTACGAGCAGTACTTC.